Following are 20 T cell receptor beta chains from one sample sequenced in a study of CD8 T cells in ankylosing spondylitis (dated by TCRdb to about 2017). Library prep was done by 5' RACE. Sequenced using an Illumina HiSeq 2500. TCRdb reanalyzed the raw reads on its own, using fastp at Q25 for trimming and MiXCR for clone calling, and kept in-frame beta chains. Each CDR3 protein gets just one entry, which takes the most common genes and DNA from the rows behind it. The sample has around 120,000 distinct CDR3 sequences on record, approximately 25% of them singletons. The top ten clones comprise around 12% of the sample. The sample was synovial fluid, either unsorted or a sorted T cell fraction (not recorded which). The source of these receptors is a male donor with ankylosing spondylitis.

CDR3 region: CASSSRGGRATGELFF. DNA of the CDR3: TGTGCCAGCAGTTCCCGAGGTGGGAGGGCCACCGGGGAGCTGTTTTTT. The V gene is TRBV7-9, the J gene TRBJ2-2; 7 nucleotides align to TRBD2. V shed 6 bases and J 4 bases; nucleotides not matched to a gene: 11. This CDR3 is 16 amino acids long. From germline, CDR1 is SEHNR and CDR2 FQNEAQ (reference sequence).

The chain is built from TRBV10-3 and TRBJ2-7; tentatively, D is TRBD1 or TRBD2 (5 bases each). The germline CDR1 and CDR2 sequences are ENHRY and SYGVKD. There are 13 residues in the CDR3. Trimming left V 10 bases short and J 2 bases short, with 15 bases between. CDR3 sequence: CATLLGETYEQYF. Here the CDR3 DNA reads TGTGCCACCCTGCTGGGGGAGACCTACGAGCAGTACTTC.

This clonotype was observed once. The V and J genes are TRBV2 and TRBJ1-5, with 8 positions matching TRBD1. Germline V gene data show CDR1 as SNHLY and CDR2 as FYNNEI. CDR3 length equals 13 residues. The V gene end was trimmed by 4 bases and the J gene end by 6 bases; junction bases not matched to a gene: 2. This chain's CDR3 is CASSVQGVQPQHF. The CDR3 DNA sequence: TGTGCCAGCAGTGTACAGGGGGTTCAGCCCCAGCATTTT.

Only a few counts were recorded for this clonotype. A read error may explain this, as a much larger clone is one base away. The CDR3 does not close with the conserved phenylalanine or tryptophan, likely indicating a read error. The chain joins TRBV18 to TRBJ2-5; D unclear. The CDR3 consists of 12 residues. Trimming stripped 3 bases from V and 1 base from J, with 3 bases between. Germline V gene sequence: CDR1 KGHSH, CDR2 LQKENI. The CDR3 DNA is TGTGCCAGCTCACCGGTCCAAGAGACCCAGTACTCC. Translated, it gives CASSPVQETQYS.

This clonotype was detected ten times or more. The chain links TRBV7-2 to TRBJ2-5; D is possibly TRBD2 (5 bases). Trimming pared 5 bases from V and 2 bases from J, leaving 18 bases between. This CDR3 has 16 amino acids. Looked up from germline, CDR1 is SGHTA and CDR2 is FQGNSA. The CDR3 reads CASSPLPLSGQETQYF. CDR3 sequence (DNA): TGTGCCAGCAGCCCCCTCCCCCTAAGCGGTCAAGAGACCCAGTACTTC.

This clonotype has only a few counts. The CDR3 bases are TGCGCCAGCAAGGCCGAGGGGTGGAACGAGCAGTACGTC. This translates into CASKAEGWNEQYV. The chain carries TRBV10-2 and TRBJ2-7, with D perhaps given as TRBD1 or TRBD2 (5 bases each). The germline V gene encodes CDR1 WSHSY and CDR2 SAAADI. This CDR3 is 13 amino acids long. The V and J ends lost 7 bases and 5 bases respectively, with 15 bases between them.

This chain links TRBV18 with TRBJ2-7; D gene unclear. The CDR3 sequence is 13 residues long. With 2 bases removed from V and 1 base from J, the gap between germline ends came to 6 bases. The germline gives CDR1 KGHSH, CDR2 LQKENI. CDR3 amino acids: CASSPSQSYEQYV. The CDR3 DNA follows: TGTGCCAGCTCACCATCCCAGTCCTACGAGCAGTACGTC.

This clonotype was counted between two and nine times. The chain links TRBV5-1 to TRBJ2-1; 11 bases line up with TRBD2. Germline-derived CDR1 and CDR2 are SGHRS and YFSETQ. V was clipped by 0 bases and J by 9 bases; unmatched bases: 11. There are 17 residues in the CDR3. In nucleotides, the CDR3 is TGCGCCAGCAGCTTGGCCGCTTCTAGCGGGAGGTCTGTTGAGCAGTTCTTC. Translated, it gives CASSLAASSGRSVEQFF. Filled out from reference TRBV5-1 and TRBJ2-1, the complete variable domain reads KAGVTQTPRYLIKTRGQQVTLSCSPISGHRSVSWYQQTPGQGLQFLFEYFSETQRNKGNFPGRFSGRQFSNSRSEMNVSTLELGDSALYLCASSLAASSGRSVEQFFGPGTRLTVL.

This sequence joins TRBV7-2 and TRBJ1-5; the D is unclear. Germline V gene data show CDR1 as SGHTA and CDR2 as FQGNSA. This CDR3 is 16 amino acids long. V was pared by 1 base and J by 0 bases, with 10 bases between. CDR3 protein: CASSLEADYSNQPQHF. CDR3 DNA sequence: TGTGCCAGCAGCTTAGAGGCGGATTATAGCAATCAGCCCCAGCATTTT.

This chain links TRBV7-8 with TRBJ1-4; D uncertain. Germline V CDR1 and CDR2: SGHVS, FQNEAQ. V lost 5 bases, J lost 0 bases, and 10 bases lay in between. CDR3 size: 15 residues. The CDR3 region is CASSKNTATNEKLFF. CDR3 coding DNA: TGTGCCAGCAGCAAAAACACTGCAACTAATGAAAAACTGTTTTTT.

In DNA, the CDR3 is TGCAGTGCTCTTGAGGCGGGATTCTACAATGAGCAGTTCTTC. Translating it yields CSALEAGFYNEQFF. The chain recombines TRBV20-1 with TRBJ2-1; D may be TRBD2 (6 bases). CDR1 is DFQATT and CDR2 is SNEGSKA in the germline V gene (reference sequence). The ends were cut back, 5 bases at V and 3 bases at J, with 14 bases in the middle. There are 14 residues in the CDR3.

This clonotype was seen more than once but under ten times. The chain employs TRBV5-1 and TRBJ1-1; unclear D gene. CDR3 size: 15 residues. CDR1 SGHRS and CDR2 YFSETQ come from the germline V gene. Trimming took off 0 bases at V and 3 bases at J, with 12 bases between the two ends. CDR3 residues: CASSLDTVRDTEAFF. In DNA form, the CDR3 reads TGCGCCAGCAGCTTGGATACGGTACGGGACACTGAAGCTTTCTTT.

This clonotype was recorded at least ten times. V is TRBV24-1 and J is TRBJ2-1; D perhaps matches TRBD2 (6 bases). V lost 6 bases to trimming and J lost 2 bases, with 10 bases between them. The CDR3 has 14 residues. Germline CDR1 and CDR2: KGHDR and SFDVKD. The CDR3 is CATSRRGAYNEQFF. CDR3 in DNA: TGTGCCACCAGTCGGCGCGGGGCCTACAATGAGCAGTTCTTC.

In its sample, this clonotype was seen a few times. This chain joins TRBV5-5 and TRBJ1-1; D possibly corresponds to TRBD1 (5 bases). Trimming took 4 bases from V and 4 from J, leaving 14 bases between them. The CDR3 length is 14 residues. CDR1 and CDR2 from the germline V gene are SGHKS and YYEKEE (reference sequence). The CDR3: CASSPGTGGTEAFF. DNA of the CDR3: TGTGCCAGCAGCCCCGGGACGGGCGGCACTGAAGCTTTCTTT.

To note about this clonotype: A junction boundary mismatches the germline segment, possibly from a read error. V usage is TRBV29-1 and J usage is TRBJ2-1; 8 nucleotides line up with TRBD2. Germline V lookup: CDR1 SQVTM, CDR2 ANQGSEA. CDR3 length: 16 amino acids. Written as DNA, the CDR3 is TGCAGCGTTGAAGATCCGGATCGGGAGGGCTACAATGAGCTGTTCTTC. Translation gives CSVEDPDREGYNELFF.

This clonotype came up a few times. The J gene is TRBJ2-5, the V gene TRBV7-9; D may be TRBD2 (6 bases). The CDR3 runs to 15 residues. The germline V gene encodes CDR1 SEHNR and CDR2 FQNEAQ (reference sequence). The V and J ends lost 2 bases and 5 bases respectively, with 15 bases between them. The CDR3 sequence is CASSLLPTSRETQYF. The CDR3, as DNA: TGTGCCAGCAGCTTACTCCCGACTAGTAGGGAGACCCAGTACTTC.

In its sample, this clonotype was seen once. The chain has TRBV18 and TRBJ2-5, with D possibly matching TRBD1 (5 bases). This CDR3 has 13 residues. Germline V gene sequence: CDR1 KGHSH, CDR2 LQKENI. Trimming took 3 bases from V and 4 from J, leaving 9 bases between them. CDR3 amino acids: CASSPSDIETQYF. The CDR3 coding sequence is TGTGCCAGCTCACCCTCGGACATAGAGACCCAGTACTTC.

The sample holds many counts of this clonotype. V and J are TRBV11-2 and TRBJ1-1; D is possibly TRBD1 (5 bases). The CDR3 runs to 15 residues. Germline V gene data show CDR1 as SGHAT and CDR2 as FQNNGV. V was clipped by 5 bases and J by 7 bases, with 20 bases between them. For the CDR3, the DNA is TGTGCCAGCAGCCAAGCTGTAAGGGGAGGGATTGAAGCTTTCTTT. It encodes CASSQAVRGGIEAFF.

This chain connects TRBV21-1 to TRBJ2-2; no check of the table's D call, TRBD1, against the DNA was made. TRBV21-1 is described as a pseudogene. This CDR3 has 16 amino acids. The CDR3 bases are TGTGCCAGCGATATTTACGGGACAGCTTTCACCGGGGAGCTGTTTTTT. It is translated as CASDIYGTAFTGELFF.

CDR3 DNA sequence: TGTGCCAGCAGCTTGGGACTAGCGGGAGGGGTAAATACGCAGTATTTT. This sequence encodes CASSLGLAGGVNTQYF. V and J are TRBV5-5 and TRBJ2-3; the match to TRBD2 covers 14 bases. V was clipped by 0 bases and J by 7 bases; unmatched bases: 4. The CDR3 covers 16 residues. Germline CDR1 is SGHKS and CDR2 is YYEKEE (reference sequence).